A selection of T cell receptor beta chains follows, all from one sample in a study of CD8 T cells in Susac syndrome. TCRdb re-analysed the immunoSEQ multiplex PCR reads in MiXCR, keeping a single row per CDR3 protein. The sample lists 150,000 to 200,000 distinct CDR3 sequences, roughly 95% occurring once. Sequencing was performed on CD8+ T cells from PBMCs. These receptors all come from a human donor with multiple sclerosis. Each CDR3 is given with its conserved first and last residue. The order of the fields is D gene, V gene, clone size, J gene, CDR3 protein, CDR3 DNA. A D gene is named only where the DNA matches it firmly. Size values are once, few and many counts, or a class for expanded clones, and some rows have none.

.	TRBV20-1	.	TRBJ2-1	CSAPPTGRLNEQFF	TGCAGTGCTCCCCCAACAGGACGGCTCAATGAGCAGTTCTTC
TRBD1	TRBV9	.	TRBJ1-2	CASSPSGTGYADYGYTF	TGTGCCAGCAGCCCCTCCGGGACAGGGTACGCGGACTATGGCTACACCTTC
.	TRBV27	once	TRBJ2-3	CASSLNAQGQPTDTQYF	TGTGCCAGCAGTTTAAATGCACAGGGACAACCCACAGATACGCAGTATTTT
TRBD2	TRBV28	.	TRBJ2-1	CASSPVAGKSSEQFF	TGTGCCAGCAGTCCCGTAGCGGGAAAAAGTAGTGAGCAGTTCTTC
TRBD1	TRBV29-1	.	TRBJ1-1	CSVLRQGYPEAFF	TGCAGCGTCCTCAGACAGGGCTATCCAGAAGCTTTCTTT
.	TRBV14	.	TRBJ2-7	CASSPGSQMLSYEQYF	TGTGCCAGCAGCCCAGGGAGCCAGATGCTCTCCTACGAGCAGTACTTC
.	TRBV27	.	TRBJ2-3	CASSLRDASTDTQYF	TGTGCCAGCAGTTTACGGGACGCGAGCACAGATACGCAGTATTTT
.	TRBV29-1	.	TRBJ2-3	CSVAKGTTDTQYF	TGCAGCGTCGCTAAGGGTACAACAGATACGCAGTATTTT
.	TRBV30	.	TRBJ2-7	CAWGSLRSGEQYF	TGTGCCTGGGGGTCCCTCCGATCCGGTGAGCAGTACTTC
.	TRBV9	.	TRBJ2-2	CASSVEPVPGELFF	TGTGCCAGCAGCGTAGAGCCCGTGCCCGGGGAGCTGTTTTTT
.	TRBV20-1	.	TRBJ2-5	CSARSGADQETQYF	TGCAGTGCTAGAAGTGGGGCGGATCAAGAGACCCAGTACTTC
.	TRBV19	.	TRBJ2-3	CASSPLASDTQYF	TGTGCCAGTAGTCCGCTGGCGTCGGATACGCAGTATTTT
.	TRBV3-1	.	TRBJ2-7	CASSPAPGDNSYEQYF	TGTGCCAGCAGCCCCGCCCCAGGGGACAACTCCTACGAGCAGTACTTC
.	TRBV7-9	.	TRBJ2-7	CASSLRDGHEQYF	TGTGCCAGCAGCCTCCGGGACGGACACGAGCAGTACTTC
TRBD1	TRBV28	.	TRBJ2-5	CASSLGTGILKTQYF	TGTGCCAGCAGTTTGGGGACAGGGATTTTAAAGACCCAGTACTTC
.	TRBV5-1	.	TRBJ1-2	CASSSDGPNYGYTF	TGCGCCAGCAGCTCCGACGGACCTAACTATGGCTACACCTTC
TRBD1	TRBV20-1	.	TRBJ2-7	CSARSLRQGAEQYF	TGCAGTGCTAGATCGTTGAGACAGGGAGCCGAGCAGTACTTC
TRBD2	TRBV25-1	.	TRBJ2-3	CASRGLAGVGDTQYF	TGTGCCAGCAGAGGGCTAGCGGGAGTAGGGGATACGCAGTATTTT
.	TRBV3-1	.	TRBJ2-5	CASSQDSGPETQYF	TGTGCCAGCAGCCAAGATTCCGGGCCAGAGACCCAGTACTTC
TRBD2	TRBV6-5	few	TRBJ2-7	CASSPTSGAYYEQYF	TGTGCCAGCAGCCCGACTAGCGGAGCTTACTACGAGCAGTACTTC
.	TRBV27	.	TRBJ1-5	CASSSRDLQPQHF	TGTGCCAGCAGTTCCAGGGATCTTCAGCCCCAGCATTTT
.	TRBV4-1	.	TRBJ2-7	CASSQGGGLSGGSYEQYF	TGCGCCAGCAGCCAAGGAGGGGGCTTAAGCGGGGGTTCCTACGAGCAGTACTTC
.	TRBV9	.	TRBJ2-7	CASSVEGRHYEQYF	TGTGCCAGCAGCGTAGAGGGCAGGCACTACGAGCAGTACTTC
.	TRBV7-9	.	TRBJ2-1	CASSSPPGGLVYNEQFF	TGTGCCAGCAGCTCCCCCCCCGGCGGGCTAGTGTACAATGAGCAGTTCTTC
.	TRBV5-6	.	TRBJ2-7	CASSLDGTSPYF	TGTGCCAGCAGCTTGGATGGGACAAGTCCATACTTC
.	TRBV6-1	.	TRBJ2-3	CASSELRGGARTDTQYF	TGTGCCAGCAGTGAGCTACGAGGGGGAGCTAGAACAGATACGCAGTATTTT
.	TRBV28	.	TRBJ2-1	CASCRAAGFEQFF	TGTGCCAGCTGCAGGGCTGCGGGCTTTGAGCAGTTCTTC
.	TRBV5-1	.	TRBJ2-7	CASSSGQEQYF	TGCGCCAGCAGCTCAGGACAGGAGCAGTACTTC
.	TRBV7-9	.	TRBJ1-2	CASSPGTALDGYTF	TGTGCCAGCAGCCCAGGGACGGCTCTAGATGGCTACACCTTC
.	TRBV2	.	TRBJ1-1	CASSDPWVGNTEAFF	TGTGCCAGCAGTGACCCGTGGGTGGGGAACACTGAAGCTTTCTTT
.	TRBV27	.	TRBJ1-1	CASSFYDSNTEAFF	TGTGCCAGCAGTTTCTACGACAGTAACACTGAAGCTTTCTTT
TRBD2	TRBV29-1	.	TRBJ2-3	CSVLGTSGSTDTQYF	TGCAGCGTCCTCGGGACTAGCGGGAGCACAGATACGCAGTATTTT
.	TRBV12-3/TRBV12-4	.	TRBJ2-7	CASSLRTYSYEQYF	TGTGCCAGCAGTTTGAGGACCTACTCCTACGAGCAGTACTTC
.	TRBV20-1	.	TRBJ1-1	CSADLWGGTEAFF	TGCAGTGCTGACCTTTGGGGTGGTACTGAAGCTTTCTTT
.	TRBV7-9	.	TRBJ1-5	CASSLGPHQPQHF	TGTGCCAGCAGCTTAGGGCCCCATCAGCCCCAGCATTTT
.	TRBV13	.	TRBJ2-7	CASSLGPVQTYEQYF	TGTGCCAGCAGCTTAGGCCCAGTACAGACCTACGAGCAGTACTTC
.	TRBV15	.	TRBJ2-5	CATSSRTARIKESQYF	TGTGCCACCAGCAGTCGGACAGCGCGCATTAAGGAAAGTCAGTACTTC
TRBD1	TRBV24-1	.	TRBJ2-5	CATSDRVKETQYF	TGTGCCACCAGCGACAGGGTGAAAGAGACCCAGTACTTC
.	TRBV3-1	.	TRBJ1-5	CASSQAQGDVTSNQPQHF	TGTGCCAGCAGCCAAGCACAGGGCGACGTCACATCTAATCAGCCCCAGCATTTT
.	TRBV18	.	TRBJ2-1	CASSPPLDYNEQFF	TGTGCCAGCTCACCACCGCTGGATTACAATGAGCAGTTCTTC
.	TRBV9	.	TRBJ2-1	CASSVGGWVASEQFF	TGTGCCAGCAGCGTAGGAGGTTGGGTAGCATCGGAGCAGTTCTTC
.	TRBV29-1	.	TRBJ1-2	CSVESPGMYYGYTF	TGCAGCGTTGAAAGCCCAGGGATGTACTATGGCTACACCTTC
TRBD1	TRBV9	.	TRBJ1-2	CASSDPITGDGYTF	TGTGCCAGCAGCGACCCGATAACAGGGGACGGCTACACCTTC
.	TRBV7-9	.	TRBJ1-2	CASTTGYYGYTF	TGTGCCAGCACCACAGGGTACTATGGCTACACCTTC
.	TRBV29-1	.	TRBJ1-2	CSVEDRQANYGYTF	TGCAGCGTTGAAGACAGGCAAGCTAACTATGGCTACACCTTC